Below are 9 T cell receptor beta chains sequenced from a single sample in a study of blood T cell repertoires in COVID-19. TCRdb's table, derived via immunoSEQ multiplex PCR, lists solely in-frame clones and lacks some. In the table there are around 220,000 clones, approximately 80% of which are singletons. Sequences were obtained from peripheral blood. These receptors were obtained from a woman of 80 years or more with acute or convalescent COVID-19.

The chain recombines TRBV28 with TRBJ1-3; a weak D match, TRBD1 (5 bases). Trimming removed 3 bases from V and 0 bases from J, with 9 bases in between. The CDR3 extends over 15 amino acids. Germline V gene sequence: CDR1 MDHEN, CDR2 SYDVKM. The CDR3 sequence is CASSLPRDSGNTIYF. The CDR3 DNA sequence: TGTGCCAGCAGTTTGCCCAGGGACTCTGGAAACACCATATATTTT.

This clone was counted a single time. The chain recombines TRBV9 with TRBJ1-3; TRBD1 is a possible D gene (6 bases). This CDR3 has 18 residues. With 2 bases removed from V and 0 bases from J, the gap between germline ends came to 18 bases. Germline V gives CDR1 SGDLS, CDR2 YYNGEE. The CDR3 reads CASSVSGSDSPSGNTIYF. CDR3 DNA: TGTGCCAGCAGCGTTTCAGGTTCGGACAGTCCCTCTGGAAACACCATATATTTT.

In this sample, this clone turned up a few times. The rearrangement joins TRBV11-2 to TRBJ1-1; a weak D match, TRBD1 (5 bases). This CDR3 is 15 amino acids long. V shed 8 bases and J shed 0 bases, with 16 bases lying between them. Germline CDR1 reads SGHAT; CDR2 reads FQNNGV. CDR3 protein: CASRRRTDMNTEAFF. The CDR3 DNA reads as TGTGCCAGCCGCCGGCGGACGGACATGAACACTGAAGCTTTCTTT. Filled out from reference TRBV11-2 and TRBJ1-1, the complete variable domain reads EAGVAQSPRYKIIEKRQSVAFWCNPISGHATLYWYQQILGQGPKLLIQFQNNGVVDDSQLPKDRFSAERLKGVDSTLKIQPAKLEDSAVYLCASRRRTDMNTEAFFGQGTRLTVV.

Points on this clone: A much larger clonotype is one base distant, so this may be a read error. This sample also contains other DNA sequences that code for the same CDR3. The chain is built from TRBV5-1 and TRBJ1-3; TRBD1 might be the D (5 bases). Trimming took 0 bases from V and 1 from J, leaving 5 bases between them. Germline CDR1 is SGHRS and CDR2 is YFSETQ. This CDR3 is 14 amino acids long. The CDR3 protein is CASSLAGSGNTIYF. The CDR3 DNA sequence: TGCGCCAGCAGCTTGGCAGGGTCTGGAAACACCATATATTTT.

This clone was seen more than once but under ten times. The chain has TRBV3-1 (or the pseudogene TRBV3-2) and TRBJ1-1; 12 bases fit TRBD1. The germline gives CDR1 LGHDT, CDR2 YNNKEL (reference sequence). CDR3 size: 19 residues. J was trimmed by 4 bases and V by 6 bases; bases with no gene match: 18. CDR3 DNA: TGTGCCAGCAGTCAGGGACAGGGGGCCTTCACCGTTTTGAGCACTGAAGCTTTCTTT. Protein: CASSQGQGAFTVLSTEAFF.

This clone was detected once. The CDR3 coding sequence is TGTGCCAGCTCACCCGGGACAGCTCTTCTCGGAGCTAATGAAAAACTGTTTTTT. The encoded protein is CASSPGTALLGANEKLFF. The rearrangement uses TRBV18 and TRBJ1-4; 7 bases line up with TRBD1. CDR3 length: 18 amino acids. J lost 3 bases, V lost 3 bases, and 13 bases had no gene match. Germline assignment: CDR1 KGHSH and CDR2 LQKENI.

The chain has TRBV5-4 and TRBJ1-2; 10 bases line up with TRBD1. The V segment lost 5 bases and the J segment 2 bases; nucleotides outside the gene matches: 6. Germline lookup yields CDR1 SGHNT and CDR2 YYREEE (reference sequence). This CDR3 contains 15 residues. CDR3 loop: CASSAGTGVNYGYTF. CDR3 DNA: TGTGCCAGCAGTGCCGGGACAGGGGTCAACTATGGCTACACCTTC.

The V call is TRBV10-3, the J call TRBJ1-6; no clear D gene. The CDR3 spans 14 residues. V lost 3 bases, J lost 4 bases, and 7 bases lay in between. CDR1 ENHRY and CDR2 SYGVKD come from the germline V gene. The chain's CDR3 is CAISDSGYNSPLHF. The CDR3 DNA is TGTGCCATCAGTGATTCAGGATATAATTCACCCCTCCACTTT.

The chain combines TRBV5-1 with TRBJ1-2; D gene unclear. Germline V gene data show CDR1 as SGHRS and CDR2 as YFSETQ. V dropped 3 bases and J dropped 6 bases, with 15 bases sitting between them. This CDR3 spans 14 amino acids. For the CDR3, the DNA is TGCGCCAGCAGCTCTGCACAGTCTTGGCATGGCTACACCTTC. Protein: CASSSAQSWHGYTF.